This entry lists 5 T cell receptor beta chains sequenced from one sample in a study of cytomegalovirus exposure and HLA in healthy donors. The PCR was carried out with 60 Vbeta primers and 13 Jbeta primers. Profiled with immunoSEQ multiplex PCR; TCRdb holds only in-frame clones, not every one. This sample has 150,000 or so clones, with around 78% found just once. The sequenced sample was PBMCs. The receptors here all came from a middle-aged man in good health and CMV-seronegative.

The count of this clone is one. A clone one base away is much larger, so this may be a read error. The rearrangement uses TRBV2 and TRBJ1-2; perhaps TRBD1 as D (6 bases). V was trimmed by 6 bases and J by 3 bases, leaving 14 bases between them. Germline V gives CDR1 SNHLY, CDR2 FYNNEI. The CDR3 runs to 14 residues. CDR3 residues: CASRSSGADYGYTF. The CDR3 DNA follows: TGTGCCAGCAGATCCTCAGGGGCGGACTATGGCTACACCTTC.

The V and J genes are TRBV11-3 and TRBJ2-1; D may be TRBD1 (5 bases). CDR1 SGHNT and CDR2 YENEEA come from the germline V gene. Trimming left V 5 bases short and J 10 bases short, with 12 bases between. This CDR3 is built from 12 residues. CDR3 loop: CASSLGPGEQFF. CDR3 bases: TGTGCCAGCAGCCTGGGCCCAGGGGAGCAGTTCTTC.

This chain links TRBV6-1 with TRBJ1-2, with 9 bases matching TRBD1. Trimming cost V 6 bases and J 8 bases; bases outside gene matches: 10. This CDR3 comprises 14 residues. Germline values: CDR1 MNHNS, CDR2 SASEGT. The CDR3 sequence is CASREQGAYGGYTF. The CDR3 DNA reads TGTGCCAGCAGAGAACAGGGGGCGTATGGCGGCTACACCTTC.

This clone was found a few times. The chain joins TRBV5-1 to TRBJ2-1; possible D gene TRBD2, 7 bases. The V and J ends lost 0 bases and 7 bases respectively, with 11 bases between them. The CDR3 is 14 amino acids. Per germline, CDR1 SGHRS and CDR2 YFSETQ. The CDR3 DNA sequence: TGCGCCAGCAGCTTGGCTGGGAGGGGGAATGAGCAGTTCTTC. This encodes CASSLAGRGNEQFF.

As DNA, the CDR3 is TGTGCCAGCAGCTTAGATACAGGGGTGTCCTACGAGCAGTACTTC. Translation: CASSLDTGVSYEQYF. The chain carries TRBV7-6 and TRBJ2-7, with TRBD1 matching 7 bases. V shed 1 base and J 1 base; nucleotides not matched to a gene: 4. Germline V gene data show CDR1 as SGHVS and CDR2 as FNYEAQ. The CDR3 is 15 residues long.